The clone carrying this T cell receptor (beta chain) was seen a single time. These data come from a study of shared clonotypes between healthy human individuals. Generated by immunoSEQ multiplex PCR, the TCRdb table keeps only in-frame clones and is missing some. The table includes 2 million to 2.5 million clones, roughly 93% detected once. This CDR3 contains 16 residues. The ends lost 4 bases at V and 1 base at J; junction bases unmatched: 11. The germline gives CDR1 SGHRS, CDR2 YFSETQ. This TCR derives from a man younger than 30 in good health. Some clones in this sample may be carry-over from other donors' samples. The chain couples TRBV5-1 to TRBJ2-7; TRBD2 aligns across 7 bases. Sequenced sample: naive CD4+ T cells from PBMCs. Indicated subset: CD45RA+ positively selected. The CDR3 sequence is CASSPQGSGSSYEQYF. CDR3 sequence (DNA): TGCGCCAGCAGCCCCCAAGGTAGCGGGTCTTCCTACGAGCAGTACTTC.